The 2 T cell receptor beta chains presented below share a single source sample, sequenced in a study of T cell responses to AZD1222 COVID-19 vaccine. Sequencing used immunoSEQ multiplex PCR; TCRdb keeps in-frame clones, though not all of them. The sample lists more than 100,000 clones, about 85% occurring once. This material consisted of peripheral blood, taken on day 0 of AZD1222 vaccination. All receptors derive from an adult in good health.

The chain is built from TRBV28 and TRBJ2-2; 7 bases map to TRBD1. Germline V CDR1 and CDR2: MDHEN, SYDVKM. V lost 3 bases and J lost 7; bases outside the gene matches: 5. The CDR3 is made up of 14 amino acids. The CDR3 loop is CASSLVGGNGELFF. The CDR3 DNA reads TGTGCCAGCAGTTTGGTAGGGGGCAACGGGGAGCTGTTTTTT.

The CDR3 DNA is TGTGCCAGCAGTATCGGGACAGGGCTTCGGAATTCACCCCTCCACTTT. This sequence encodes CASSIGTGLRNSPLHF. V usage is TRBV27 and J usage is TRBJ1-6, with TRBD1 matching over 9 bases. The trim removed 5 bases at V and 7 bases at J, leaving 9 bases unmatched. CDR1 and CDR2 (germline): MNHEY, SMNVEV (reference sequence). This CDR3 comprises 16 residues.